The rows below give T cell receptor beta chains drawn from one sample of a study of vaccination and CD4 T cells after COVID-19. TCRdb re-called the PCR reads with MiXCR, one entry per CDR3 protein. The table records 8,400 or so distinct CDR3 sequences, over 35% of them present only once. These receptors have no identified antigens. Specimen: CD4+ T cells from blood, cultured in vitro. The receptors derive from a human donor in good health. Each CDR3 is given with its conserved first and last residue. D genes are given only for firm matches. Clone size appears in some rows only: once, few, many, or a class for an expanded clone.

j_gene	v_gene	abundance	d_gene	CDR3nt	CDR3aa
TRBJ2-3	TRBV10-3	NA	TRBD2	TGTGCCATCAGTGGGCCTAGCGGGAGGACGGCAGATACGCAGTATTTT	CAISGPSGRTADTQYF
TRBJ1-1	TRBV7-2	few	NA	TGTGCCAGCAGCTTAGTAGCAGGGAACACTGAAGCTTTCTTT	CASSLVAGNTEAFF
TRBJ2-5	TRBV11-2	NA	NA	TGTGCCAGCAGCTTATCGTCTCGGGAGACCCAGTACTTC	CASSLSSRETQYF
TRBJ1-1	TRBV20-1	few	TRBD1	TGCAGTGCTAGTCCCTCTACAGGGGTGACTGAAGCTTTCTTT	CSASPSTGVTEAFF
TRBJ2-7	TRBV20-1	NA	NA	TGCAGTGCTAGTCCGGGACGAACACCTTACGAGCAGTACTTC	CSASPGRTPYEQYF
TRBJ1-1	TRBV6-2/TRBV6-3	NA	NA	TGTGCCAGCGTCATGGACGGACGCTGGAACACTGAAGCTTTCTTT	CASVMDGRWNTEAFF
TRBJ1-1	TRBV27	NA	NA	TGTGCCAGCAGTTTGCAGGGTGGGCCCGCTGAAGCTTTCTTT	CASSLQGGPAEAFF
TRBJ2-7	TRBV20-1	few	TRBD2	TGCAGTGCTGGACGCGGACTAGCCGGAAACTACGAGCAGTACTTC	CSAGRGLAGNYEQYF
TRBJ2-5	TRBV21-1	few	NA	TGTGCCAGCAGCAGAGAGAGGACTAGCGGGAGAAGCCAAGAGACCCAGTACTTC	CASSRERTSGRSQETQYF
TRBJ2-3	TRBV19	NA	NA	TGTGCCAGTAGTATTAGCGGCGGCAGCACAGATACGCAGTATTTT	CASSISGGSTDTQYF
TRBJ1-6	TRBV19	few	TRBD1	TGTGCCAGTAGTATCCCCCGACAGGGCTTTAATTCACCCCTCCACTTT	CASSIPRQGFNSPLHF
TRBJ1-1	TRBV19	NA	TRBD1	TGTGCCAGTAGTGAAGGACAGGGCCGGGTGTACACTGAAGCTTTCTTT	CASSEGQGRVYTEAFF
TRBJ1-6	TRBV19	NA	NA	TGTGCCAGTAGTAAGGGCAGTATTTCCTATAATTCACCCCTCCACTTT	CASSKGSISYNSPLHF
TRBJ1-5	TRBV19	few	TRBD1	TGTGCCAGTAGTACAACCCCGCCGGGGACAGGGAGCAATCAGCCCCAGCATTTT	CASSTTPPGTGSNQPQHF
TRBJ2-7	TRBV20-1	NA	NA	TGCAGTGCTAGAGTCTCTACCTACGAGCAGTACTTC	CSARVSTYEQYF
TRBJ1-5	TRBV7-9	few	NA	TGTGCCAGCAGCTTAGCCGGGGATCAGCCCCAGCATTTT	CASSLAGDQPQHF
TRBJ1-2	TRBV5-1	NA	NA	TGCGCCAGCAGCTTACAGGTGGGCAGGGGAGCCTACACCTTC	CASSLQVGRGAYTF
TRBJ2-7	TRBV7-2	NA	TRBD2	TGTGCCAGCAGCTTAACCCCTAGCGGGGCCCCATCCTACGAGCAGTACTTC	CASSLTPSGAPSYEQYF